The present entry profiles one T cell receptor (beta chain) with its context. Its antigen has not been determined. The sample holds no much larger clone one base away, and base qualities are not on file. The data belong to a study of tumor-infiltrating lymphocytes in localized non-small cell lung cancer (dated by TCRdb to the early 2020s). Context from the whole study: Patients whose samples were collected after neoadjuvant chemotherapy, as well as both smokers and never-smokers and several histologies, were included in the cohort. Resected tumor tissue and uninvolved lung tissue described as non-adjacent to the tumor were contributed by each patient, with both tissues obtained from the same patient. TCR sequencing was one of several integrated assays, alongside flow cytometry, multiplex immunofluorescence, RNA-seq, exome sequencing and proteomics, applied to the same patients. The overall ICON cohort comprised 150 surgical patients with localized non-small cell lung cancer whose tumors were resected. A total of approximately 50 patients were part of the paired comparison of immunoSEQ T-cell fraction between tumor and uninvolved lung. Findings and caveats that apply to the study as a whole: The TCR-derived T-cell fraction showed no difference between the flow cytometry-defined immunotypes IM1 (good prognosis) and IM2 (poor prognosis). Because different assays used different pieces of the same tissue, technical variation could not be distinguished from intratumor heterogeneity. Since assay coverage differed from patient to patient depending on how much tissue was available, TCR sequencing was done for only a subset of the cohort. In line with immunofluorescence CD3 counts, TCRbeta sequencing supported higher T cell infiltration in tumors compared with uninvolved lung tissue.

The T-cell fraction in tumor and uninvolved lung tissue was provided by TCR sequencing with the immunoSEQ assay. In the paper's pipeline: For survival analysis, patients were split into high (upper tertile) and low (lower two tertiles) T-cell fraction groups and compared by log-rank test. Paired tumor versus uninvolved lung differences in T-cell fraction were tested with a signed-rank test. The table comes from immuneACCESS by way of TCRdb, which keeps in-frame sequences with V and J called. Part of the clones is missing from these tables; in studies checked, under half for an unresolved V gene and the rest for unknown reasons. D and trimming come from the DNA, and the V and J calls and clone size come from that table. Counted in this sample were some 5,200 clones; around 61% of them appeared once. In total, the top ten clones hold roughly 13% of the sample. Patient enrollment in ICON started in April 2016, and the final patient was enrolled in September 2018. Fresh tumor and matched uninvolved tissue for in-depth immune analyses, including TCR sequencing, were collected from a subcohort of around 80 patients. TCR sequencing was performed on DNA isolated from bulk tissue, without cell sorting.

This clonotype was obtained from a human donor with non-small cell lung cancer. The sequenced sample consisted of uninvolved lung tissue not adjacent to the tumor.

The sequence in DNA is TGTGCCAGTAGTATTCGCGGACAGGGTTCCGGTCAGCCCCAGCATTTT. Its translation is CASSIRGQGSGQPQHF. The V and J genes are TRBV19 and TRBJ1-5; 8 nucleotides in the junction match TRBD1. Trimming takes 3 bases off V and 6 bases off J; junction bases not matched to a gene: 10. The CDR3 holds 16 amino acids from the cysteine to the phenylalanine. Solely the CDR3 DNA is kept, with 48 bases framed from the first base. CDR1 LNHDA and CDR2 SQIVND are derived from the germline V gene (reference sequence).